This T cell receptor (beta chain) was profiled in a study of blood T cell repertoires in COVID-19. Overall study: Samples came from the United States, Italy and Spain, spanning acute and convalescent COVID-19. Sources were T cells, B-cell-depleted T cells, or PBMCs; the material itself was cDNA or gDNA.

Original data processing: Reference gene primer amplification gave estimated nucleated cell counts. This table comes from immunoSEQ multiplex PCR, and its TCRdb copy is limited to in-frame clones, with some not included. V and J calls and clone size are those listed in that table; D and trimming were worked out from the DNA. The sample contains about 80,000 clones, about 89% of which appear only once. The CDR3 loop spans 13 amino acids. Germline CDR1 and CDR2: MNHEY and SMNVEV (reference sequence). Germline trimming cut 6 bases from V and 6 bases from J; bases unmatched to any gene: 2. The TCR sequence derives from a man aged 65 to 79 with active or convalescent COVID-19. The specimen sequenced was peripheral blood. The rearrangement joins TRBV27 to TRBJ1-6; 7 bases agree with TRBD1. CDR3 bases: TGTGCCAGCAGCGGGACAGTTAATTCACCCCTCCACTTT. Its protein product is CASSGTVNSPLHF.